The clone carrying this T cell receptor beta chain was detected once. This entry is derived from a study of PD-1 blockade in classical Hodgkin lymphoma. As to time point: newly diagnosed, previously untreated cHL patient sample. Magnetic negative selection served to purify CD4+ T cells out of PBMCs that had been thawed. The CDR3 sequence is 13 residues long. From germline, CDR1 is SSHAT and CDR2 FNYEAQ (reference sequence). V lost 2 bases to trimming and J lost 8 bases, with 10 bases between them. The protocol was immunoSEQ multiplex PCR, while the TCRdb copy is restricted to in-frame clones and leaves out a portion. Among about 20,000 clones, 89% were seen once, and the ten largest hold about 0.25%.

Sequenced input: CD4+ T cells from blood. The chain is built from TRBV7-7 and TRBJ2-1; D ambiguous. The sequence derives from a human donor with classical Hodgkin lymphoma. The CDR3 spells CASSLSWWDEQFF. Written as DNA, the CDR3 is TGTGCCAGCAGCTTATCATGGTGGGATGAGCAGTTCTTC.